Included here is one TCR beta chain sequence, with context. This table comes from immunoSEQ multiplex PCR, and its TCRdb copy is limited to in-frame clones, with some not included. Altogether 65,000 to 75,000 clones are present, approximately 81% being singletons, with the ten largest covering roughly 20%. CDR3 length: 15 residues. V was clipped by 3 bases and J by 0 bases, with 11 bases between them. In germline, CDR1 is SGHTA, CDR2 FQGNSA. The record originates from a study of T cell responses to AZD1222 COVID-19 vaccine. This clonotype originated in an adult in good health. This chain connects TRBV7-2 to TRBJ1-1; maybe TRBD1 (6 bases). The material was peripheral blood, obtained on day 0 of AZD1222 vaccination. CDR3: CASSLTGAMNTEAFF. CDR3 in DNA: TGTGCCAGCAGCTTGACAGGAGCTATGAACACTGAAGCTTTCTTT.